The 24 T cell receptor beta chains in this list originate from one sample, sequenced in a study of T cells in Graves' hyperthyroidism and ophthalmopathy. RNA transcripts gave rise to amplified TCR beta CDR3 regions. The HTBI primer set drove a first-round RT-PCR of the TCR CDR3. TCRdb called the multiplex PCR reads again in MiXCR, with one record for every CDR3 protein. This sample has 270,000 or so distinct CDR3 sequences, with less than 30% found just once. The material sequenced was blood. Source of these receptors: a middle-aged man with Graves' hyperthyroidism that later progressed to Graves' ophthalmopathy.

This clonotype was found many times. The genes are TRBV6-5 and TRBJ2-7; D unresolved. This CDR3 is built from 14 residues. V was cut by 0 bases and J by 2 bases, with 8 bases left in between. Germline V gives CDR1 MNHEY, CDR2 SVGAGI. The CDR3 region has the DNA TGTGCCAGCAGTTACTCGATCGGCGCCTACGAGCAGTACTTC. Amino acids: CASSYSIGAYEQYF.

The chain joins TRBV10-1 to TRBJ2-2; D remains ambiguous. V was trimmed by 4 bases and J by 0 bases, leaving 9 bases between them. The CDR3 consists of 15 residues. Germline CDR1 WNHNN, CDR2 SYGVQD (reference sequence). CDR3 loop: CASSAKRANTGELFF. The CDR3 DNA follows: TGCGCCAGCAGTGCGAAAAGGGCGAACACCGGGGAGCTGTTTTTT.

This clonotype was counted many times. The chain couples TRBV28 to TRBJ2-2; a weak D match, TRBD2 (5 bases). The CDR3 extends over 15 amino acids. The germline V and J ends were trimmed by 6 bases and 7 bases, with 18 bases remaining between them. The germline V gene has CDR1 MDHEN and CDR2 SYDVKM. The CDR3 coding sequence is TGTGCCAGCAGGCTAGGACCGGGATGGGACGGGGAGCTGTTTTTT. This sequence encodes CASRLGPGWDGELFF.

The chain has TRBV6-5 and TRBJ2-7, with TRBD2 matching 8 bases. The CDR3 totals 13 residues. The V gene's germline CDR1 is MNHEY and CDR2 SVGAGI. Trimming at V came to 4 bases and at J to 5 bases, leaving 4 bases not matched to a gene. The CDR3 DNA sequence: TGTGCCAGCAGTTTGACTAGCGAAAACGAGCAGTACTTC. Its translation is CASSLTSENEQYF.

The J gene is TRBJ2-4, the V gene TRBV6-1; the D gene is possibly TRBD1 (5 bases). Trimming took 8 bases from V and 1 from J, leaving 15 bases between them. This CDR3 region has 15 residues. Germline V gene sequence: CDR1 MNHNS, CDR2 SASEGT. The CDR3 loop reads CASLQDIGAKNIQYF. The CDR3 coding sequence is TGTGCCAGCCTACAGGACATCGGGGCCAAAAACATTCAGTACTTC.

This clonotype came up a few times. The junction departs from germline at one end; a sequencing error may be responsible. The genes are TRBV20-1 and TRBJ2-1, with 11 bases lining up with TRBD2. The germline V gene encodes CDR1 DFQATT and CDR2 SNEGSKA (reference sequence). This CDR3 has 16 residues. The CDR3 here is CSARQTTSGDYNEQIF. The DNA of the CDR3 is TGCAGTGCTAGGCAAACGACTAGCGGGGACTACAATGAGCAGATCTTC.

This clonotype was seen many times. The chain joins TRBV7-9 to TRBJ1-6; D gene ambiguous. Germline loops: CDR1 SEHNR, CDR2 FQNEAQ (reference sequence). The CDR3 contains 17 residues. Trimming shortened V by 3 bases and J by 4 bases, and 16 bases separated the two germline ends. The chain's CDR3 is CASSFRTHEGYNSPLHF. The CDR3 nucleotides read TGTGCCAGCAGCTTCAGGACTCACGAGGGATATAATTCACCCCTCCACTTT.

V is TRBV12-3 or TRBV12-4 and J is TRBJ2-7; D ambiguous. The CDR3 totals 16 residues. The V gene lost 0 bases and the J gene lost 2 bases, with 14 bases spanning the gap. The CDR3 protein is CASSLAQSGRPYEQYF. As DNA, the CDR3 is TGTGCCAGCAGTTTAGCGCAGTCAGGTCGCCCCTACGAGCAGTACTTC.

This clonotype was recorded many times. The V gene is TRBV12-3 or TRBV12-4, the J gene TRBJ2-2, with 9 positions matching TRBD2. V lost 2 bases to trimming and J lost 3 bases; unmatched junction nucleotides: 4. This CDR3 is 16 amino acids long. Here the CDR3 DNA reads TGTGCCAGCAGTTTATGGACTAGCGTTGACACCGGGGAGCTGTTTTTT. The encoded protein is CASSLWTSVDTGELFF.

This clonotype has at least ten counts. This chain links TRBV20-1 with TRBJ2-7, with unresolved D. Trimming removed 1 base at V and 6 bases at J, with 13 bases between. The V gene's germline CDR1 is DFQATT and CDR2 SNEGSKA (reference sequence). The CDR3 covers 13 residues. The CDR3: CSARVSPSGEQYF. CDR3 coding DNA: TGCAGTGCTAGAGTTTCGCCTAGTGGCGAGCAGTACTTC.

This clonotype was counted ten times or more. J is TRBJ2-7 and V is TRBV2; 12 positions match TRBD2. This CDR3 comprises 17 residues. J gave up 0 bases and V 6 bases, and 9 bases lay outside the gene matches. Germline-derived CDR1 and CDR2 are SNHLY and FYNNEI. CDR3 region: CASRDGLAGTSSYEQYF. CDR3 DNA: TGTGCCAGCAGGGACGGACTAGCGGGGACTAGCTCCTACGAGCAGTACTTC.

The V and J genes are TRBV30 and TRBJ1-1, with D hard to call. The CDR3 sequence is 14 residues long. In germline, CDR1 is GTSNPN, CDR2 SVGIG (reference sequence). The V end was cut by 2 bases, the J end by 0 bases, with 10 bases between. The CDR3: CAWSKEDLNTEAFF. In DNA form, the CDR3 reads TGTGCCTGGAGTAAGGAGGACCTGAACACTGAAGCTTTCTTT. Supplemented by reference TRBV30 and TRBJ1-1, the full variable domain reads SQTIHQWPATLVQPVGSPLSLECTVEGTSNPNLYWYRQAAGRGLQLLFYSVGIGQISSEVPQNLSASRPQDRQFILSSKKLLLSDSGFYLCAWSKEDLNTEAFFGQGTRLTVV.

This clonotype was observed at least ten times. This chain uses TRBV5-1 with TRBJ1-2; TRBD1 matches at 7 bases. V trimming: 7 bases; J trimming: 3 bases; junction bases outside the gene matches: 9. Germline V gene lookup returns CDR1 SGHRS and CDR2 YFSETQ. The CDR3 has 14 amino acids. CDR3 loop: CASGVTGAYYGYTF. CDR3 bases: TGCGCCAGCGGAGTCACAGGGGCTTACTATGGCTACACCTTC.

This clonotype was picked up many times. The chain uses TRBV15 and TRBJ2-7; D gene ambiguous. Trimming left V 2 bases short and J 3 bases short, with 11 bases between. The CDR3 loop spans 14 amino acids. Germline loops: CDR1 LNHNV, CDR2 YYDKDF (reference sequence). CDR3 protein: CATSRNRLVYEQYF. The CDR3 DNA is TGTGCCACCAGCAGAAATCGACTTGTCTACGAGCAGTACTTC.

This clonotype has ten or more counts. The gene calls are TRBV28 and TRBJ1-5; D uncertain. V was clipped by 2 bases and J by 3 bases, with 20 bases between them. The CDR3 spans 18 residues. Germline V CDR1 and CDR2: MDHEN, SYDVKM. CDR3 coding DNA: TGTGCCAGCAGTTTACGATCCCGTCTCGACGGAAACAATCAGCCCCAGCATTTT. Translating gives CASSLRSRLDGNNQPQHF.

This clonotype showed up many times. The chain has TRBV10-3 and TRBJ2-7; D gene ambiguous. Per germline, CDR1 ENHRY and CDR2 SYGVKD. With 3 bases removed from V and 3 bases from J, the gap between germline ends came to 15 bases. CDR3 length: 15 residues. The CDR3 bases are TGTGCCATCAGTGACCGACACGAACGCAACTACGAGCAGTACTTC. Translated: CAISDRHERNYEQYF.

This clonotype has ten or more counts. V usage is TRBV19 and J usage is TRBJ1-5; 7 nucleotides match TRBD1. Germline V gene data show CDR1 as LNHDA and CDR2 as SQIVND (reference sequence). CDR3 length: 16 amino acids. Trimming cost V 5 bases and J 9 bases; bases outside gene matches: 16. CDR3 loop: CASSAQKDRPWGPQHF. In DNA, the CDR3 is TGTGCCAGTAGTGCTCAAAAGGACAGGCCTTGGGGGCCCCAGCATTTT.

This clonotype was picked up many times. This chain links TRBV19 with TRBJ1-1, with no clear D. Between the trimmed V and J ends, which lost 6 bases and 1 base, there was a span of 9 bases. The CDR3 covers 13 residues. Per the germline V gene, CDR1 is LNHDA and CDR2 is SQIVND (reference sequence). For the CDR3, the DNA is TGTGCCAGTAGATTGACCCAGAACACTGAAGCTTTCTTT. Encoded protein: CASRLTQNTEAFF.

In this sample, this clonotype turned up many times. The V gene is TRBV12-3 or TRBV12-4, the J gene TRBJ2-7; 10 positions agree with TRBD1. CDR3 length: 14 residues. Trimming at V came to 6 bases and at J to 3 bases, leaving 5 bases not matched to a gene. CDR3 in amino acids: CASSPTGGGYEQYF. The CDR3 DNA follows: TGTGCCAGCAGCCCGACAGGGGGCGGCTACGAGCAGTACTTC.

This clonotype was seen only a few times. CDR3 loop: CASSRTAINYGYTF. The CDR3 coding sequence is TGTGCCAGCAGTCGGACAGCGATAAACTATGGCTACACCTTC. The chain is built from TRBV6-2 or TRBV6-3 and TRBJ1-2, with D possibly being TRBD1 (6 bases). CDR1 and CDR2 (germline): MNHEY, SVGEGT. The ends were cut back, 5 bases at V and 2 bases at J, with 12 bases in the middle. The CDR3 covers 14 residues.

This clonotype was seen repeatedly, ten times or more. The V call is TRBV7-9, the J call TRBJ1-2; D unclear. Trimming shortened V by 2 bases and J by 1 base, and 2 bases separated the two germline ends. This CDR3 comprises 12 residues. Germline V gene lookup returns CDR1 SEHNR and CDR2 FQNEAQ (reference sequence). The CDR3 here is CASSLHNYGYTF. CDR3 DNA: TGTGCCAGCAGCTTACATAACTATGGCTACACCTTC.

This clonotype was seen many times. The V gene is TRBV6-1, the J gene TRBJ2-7; TRBD1 matches at 8 bases. The germline V gene has CDR1 MNHNS and CDR2 SASEGT. The CDR3 runs 14 residues. V was clipped by 5 bases and J by 3 bases; unmatched bases: 6. The CDR3 bases are TGTGCCAGCAGTAAGGGGACAGGCCTCTACGAGCAGTACTTC. It codes for CASSKGTGLYEQYF.

The chain combines TRBV6-2 or TRBV6-3 with TRBJ2-5; tentatively, D is TRBD1 (7 bases). This CDR3 is built from 13 residues. V lost 6 bases and J 5 bases, leaving 13 bases between the germline ends. Germline assignment: CDR1 MNHEY and CDR2 SVGEGT. The chain's CDR3 is CASRRRGPETQYF. In nucleotides, the CDR3 is TGTGCCAGCAGGAGGAGGGGGCCGGAGACCCAGTACTTC.

This clonotype was counted at least ten times. The rearrangement joins TRBV28 to TRBJ1-1; possible D gene TRBD1, 5 bases. This CDR3 contains 16 residues. Trimming pared 2 bases from V and 2 bases from J, leaving 15 bases between. Per germline, CDR1 MDHEN and CDR2 SYDVKM. The CDR3 loop reads CASSLGAAGSNTEAFF. The CDR3 DNA follows: TGTGCCAGCAGTTTAGGGGCCGCGGGCAGCAACACTGAAGCTTTCTTT.